These 3 T cell receptor beta chains share one sample of origin, sequenced in a study of CD8+ T cells in alopecia areata. Reverse transcription of extracted RNA yielded cDNA, which provided the sequencing template. Measured with immunoSEQ multiplex PCR; TCRdb has only the in-frame clones, and not every one. In the table there are roughly 250,000 clones, less than 80% of which are singletons. This specimen was CD4+ T cells sorted from blood, taken at week 0. These receptors were collected from a human donor with alopecia areata.

This clone was detected a few times. The J gene is TRBJ2-1, the V gene TRBV10-3, with TRBD2 matching over 9 bases. This CDR3 has 15 amino acids. The V gene end was trimmed by 6 bases and the J gene end by 5 bases; junction bases not matched to a gene: 8. Germline-derived CDR1 and CDR2 are ENHRY and SYGVKD. CDR3 sequence: CAIRVAGAAHNEQFF. The CDR3 DNA follows: TGTGCCATCAGGGTAGCGGGGGCGGCCCACAATGAGCAGTTCTTC.

This clone was detected only a few times. The same CDR3 arises from other DNA sequences in this sample as well. CDR3 loop: CSVGQGSYGYTF. The DNA for the CDR3 is TGCAGCGTGGGACAGGGGAGCTATGGCTACACCTTC. The rearrangement uses TRBV29-1 and TRBJ1-2; 10 bases match TRBD1. The CDR3 loop spans 12 amino acids. From germline, CDR1 is SQVTM and CDR2 ANQGSEA. V shed 6 bases, J shed 4 bases, and the junction held 2 bases outside the gene matches. Supplemented by reference TRBV29-1 and TRBJ1-2, the full variable domain reads SAVISQKPSRDICQRGTSLTIQCQVDSQVTMMFWYRQQPGQSLTLIATANQGSEATYESGFVIDKFPISRPNLTFSTLTVSNMSPEDSSIYLCSVGQGSYGYTFGSGTRLTVV.

This clone was counted a few times. The chain employs TRBV29-1 and TRBJ2-7, with 7 bases lining up with TRBD1. This CDR3 has 13 residues. Per the germline V gene, CDR1 is SQVTM and CDR2 is ANQGSEA. With V trimmed by 5 bases and J by 3 bases, 7 bases remained unmatched. CDR3 coding DNA: TGCAGCGTTAGCTCAGGGGGATACTACGAGCAGTACTTC. This encodes CSVSSGGYYEQYF.